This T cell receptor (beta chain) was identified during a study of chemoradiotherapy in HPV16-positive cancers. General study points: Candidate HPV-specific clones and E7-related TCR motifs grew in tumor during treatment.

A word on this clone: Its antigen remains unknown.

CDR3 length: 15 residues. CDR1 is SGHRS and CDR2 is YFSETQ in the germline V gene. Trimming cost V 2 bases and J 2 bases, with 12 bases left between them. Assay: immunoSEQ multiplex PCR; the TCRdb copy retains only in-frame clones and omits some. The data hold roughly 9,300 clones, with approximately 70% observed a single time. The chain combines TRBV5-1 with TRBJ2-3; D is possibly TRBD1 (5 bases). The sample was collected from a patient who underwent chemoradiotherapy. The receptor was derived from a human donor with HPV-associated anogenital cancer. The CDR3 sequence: CASSLGEGNTDTQYF. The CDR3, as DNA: TGCGCCAGCAGCTTAGGGGAAGGGAACACAGATACGCAGTATTTT.